This passage covers 10 T cell receptor beta chains from one sample sequenced in a study of beta chain features in type 1 diabetes. Expressed TCRB transcripts got sequenced, as all isolated RNA was reverse transcribed. Produced via immunoSEQ multiplex PCR; TCRdb's table is partial and in-frame only. The sample consists of more than 300,000 clones, 7% to 9% of them appearing once. The sequencing sample was made of central memory CD4+ T cells from blood. The receptor set was obtained from a woman aged 18-29 years in good health.

This clone was found a few times. The gene calls are TRBV18 and TRBJ2-2; 13 positions agree with TRBD2. The germline CDR1 and CDR2 sequences are KGHSH and LQKENI. CDR3 length equals 16 residues. J was trimmed by 4 bases and V by 3 bases; bases with no gene match: 2. CDR3 amino acids: CASSPGLAGVTGELFF. The CDR3 nucleotides are TGTGCCAGCTCACCCGGACTAGCGGGAGTCACCGGGGAGCTGTTTTTT.

The sample holds a few counts of this clone. The genes are TRBV28 and TRBJ2-7, with D possibly being TRBD1 (6 bases). The CDR3 totals 14 residues. Deletions cut 6 bases from V and 4 bases from J, with 16 bases between. Germline V gene sequence: CDR1 MDHEN, CDR2 SYDVKM. The CDR3 coding sequence is TGTGCCAGCAGCCACCCGGACAGAGAATACGAGCAGTACTTC. It is translated as CASSHPDREYEQYF.

This clone was seen a handful of times. The sample contains more than one DNA sequence encoding this CDR3. The rearrangement joins TRBV5-4 to TRBJ2-7; tentatively, D is TRBD1 (6 bases). Trimming took 4 bases from V and 4 from J, leaving 9 bases between them. Germline lookup yields CDR1 SGHNT and CDR2 YYREEE (reference sequence). The CDR3 extends over 12 amino acids. CDR3 DNA: TGTGCCAGCAGCCGGGACAATTACGAGCAGTACTTC. Protein product: CASSRDNYEQYF.

The CDR3 DNA is TGTGCCAGCAGCTACAATGGGATGGGAGAGACCCAGTACTTC. This codes for CASSYNGMGETQYF. This chain joins TRBV13 and TRBJ2-5; D is unclear. The V gene lost 4 bases and the J gene lost 4 bases, with 13 bases spanning the gap. The germline gives CDR1 PRHDT, CDR2 FYEKMQ (reference sequence). The CDR3 totals 14 residues.

This clone was seen at least ten times. Distinct nucleotide sequences in the sample also encode this CDR3. The rearrangement uses TRBV7-9 and TRBJ1-5; D may be TRBD1 (5 bases). The CDR3 has 14 residues. CDR1 and CDR2 from the germline V gene are SEHNR and FQNEAQ (reference sequence). Trimming removed 1 base from V and 7 bases from J, with 11 bases in between. The CDR3 protein is CASSLGQGGQPQHF. DNA for the CDR3: TGTGCCAGCAGCTTAGGGCAGGGCGGCCAGCCCCAGCATTTT.

This clone appeared many times. The rearrangement links TRBV5-5 to TRBJ2-3, with 7 bases aligning to TRBD2. Trimming cost V 7 bases and J 5 bases; bases outside gene matches: 7. This CDR3 comprises 13 residues. From germline, CDR1 is SGHKS and CDR2 YYEKEE (reference sequence). This chain's CDR3 is CASWSGNGDTQYF. For the CDR3, the DNA is TGTGCCAGCTGGAGCGGGAACGGAGATACGCAGTATTTT.

This clone has only a few counts. The genes are TRBV11-2 and TRBJ2-3; D gene ambiguous. The length of the CDR3 is 13 residues. V dropped 5 bases and J dropped 2 bases, with 8 bases sitting between them. CDR1 and CDR2 (germline): SGHAT, FQNNGV. The CDR3 DNA follows: TGTGCCAGCAGCCAATCCTACACAGATACGCAGTATTTT. Amino acids: CASSQSYTDTQYF.

The chain joins TRBV2 to TRBJ1-2, with TRBD1 matching 11 bases. Germline assignment: CDR1 SNHLY and CDR2 FYNNEI. Trimming took 2 bases from V and 7 from J; bases not matched to a gene: 9. The CDR3 has 16 amino acids. This CDR3 reads CASSEPGTGGRIGYTF. CDR3 DNA: TGTGCCAGCAGTGAACCTGGGACAGGGGGTAGAATTGGCTACACCTTC.

This clone was observed at least ten times. The V call is TRBV4-2, the J call TRBJ2-1; 8 bases agree with TRBD2. The V gene's germline CDR1 is LGHNA and CDR2 YNFKEQ. The CDR3 loop spans 18 amino acids. With V trimmed by 4 bases and J by 2 bases, 13 bases remained unmatched. The CDR3 sequence is CASSPQPRTSYTYNEQFF. The CDR3 DNA reads as TGTGCCAGCAGCCCACAACCTCGGACTAGCTATACCTACAATGAGCAGTTCTTC.

This clone was seen a handful of times. This chain joins TRBV7-3 and TRBJ1-2; 8 nucleotides agree with TRBD1. With V trimmed by 5 bases and J by 6 bases, 8 bases remained unmatched. This CDR3 region has 14 residues. CDR1 and CDR2 (germline): SGHTA, FQGTGA. CDR3 residues: CASSPGQGGHGYTF. In DNA, the CDR3 is TGTGCCAGCAGCCCCGGACAGGGAGGACATGGCTACACCTTC.